This record concerns one T cell receptor beta chain sequence. As yet, its antigen is unknown. This CDR3 region has 15 residues. Germline CDR1 is LNHNV and CDR2 is YYDKDF (reference sequence). V lost 1 base and J lost 6, with 16 bases in between. The data belong to a study of cytomegalovirus exposure and HLA in healthy donors. Study overall: Of over 350 genotyped donors, roughly 81% grouped in the Caucasian-associated ancestry cluster. Study results and limitations: An apparent linkage of common viral pathogens to several of the most significant clusters emerged in a later analysis. The majority of TCR sequences were rare, yet some public TCRs appeared in many donors. Testing in vitro showed three CMV-associated chains specific for CMV antigens.

PCR primers comprised 60 Vbeta and 13 Jbeta primers. The table came from immunoSEQ multiplex PCR; TCRdb's copy has only in-frame clones and leaves some out. This table has fewer than 250,000 clones, roughly 80% appearing once. The receptor comes from a young man in good health and CMV-seronegative. The sequenced sample was PBMCs. The chain carries TRBV15 and TRBJ2-7; TRBD2 is a possible D gene (6 bases). CDR3 in DNA: TGTGCCACCAGCAGAGGGGGACCGCCGGAGGGCGAGCAGTACTTC. Translating gives CATSRGGPPEGEQYF.